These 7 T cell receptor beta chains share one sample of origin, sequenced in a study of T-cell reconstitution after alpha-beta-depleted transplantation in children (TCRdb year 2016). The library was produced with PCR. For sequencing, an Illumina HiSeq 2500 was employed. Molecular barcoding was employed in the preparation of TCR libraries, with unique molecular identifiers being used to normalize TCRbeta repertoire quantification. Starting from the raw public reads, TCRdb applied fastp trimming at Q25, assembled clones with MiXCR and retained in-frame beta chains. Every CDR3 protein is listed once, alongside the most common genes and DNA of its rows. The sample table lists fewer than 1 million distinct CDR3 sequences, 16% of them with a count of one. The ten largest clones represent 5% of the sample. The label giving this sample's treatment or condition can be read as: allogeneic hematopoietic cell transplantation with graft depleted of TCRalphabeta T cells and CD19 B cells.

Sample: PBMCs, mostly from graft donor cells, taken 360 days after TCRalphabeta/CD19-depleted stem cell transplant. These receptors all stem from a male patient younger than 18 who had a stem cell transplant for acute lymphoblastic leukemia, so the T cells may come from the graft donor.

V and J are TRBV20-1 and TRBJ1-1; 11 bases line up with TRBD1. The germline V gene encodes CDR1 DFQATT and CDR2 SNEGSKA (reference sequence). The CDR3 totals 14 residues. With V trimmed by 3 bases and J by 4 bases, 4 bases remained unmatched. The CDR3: CSASGTGGSTEAFF. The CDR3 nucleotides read TGCAGTGCTAGCGGGACAGGGGGTTCCACTGAAGCTTTCTTT.

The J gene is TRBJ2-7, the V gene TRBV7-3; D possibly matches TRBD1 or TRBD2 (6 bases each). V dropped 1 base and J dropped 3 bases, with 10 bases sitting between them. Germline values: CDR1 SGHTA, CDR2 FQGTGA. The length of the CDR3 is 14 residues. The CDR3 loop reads CASSLKGGYYEQYF. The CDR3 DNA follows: TGTGCCAGCAGCTTAAAGGGGGGCTACTACGAGCAGTACTTC. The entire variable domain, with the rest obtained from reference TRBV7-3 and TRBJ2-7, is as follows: GAGVSQTPSNKVTEKGKYVELRCDPISGHTALYWYRQSLGQGPEFLIYFQGTGAADDSGLPNDRFFAVRPEGSVSTLKIQRTERGDSAVYLCASSLKGGYYEQYFGPGTRLTVT.

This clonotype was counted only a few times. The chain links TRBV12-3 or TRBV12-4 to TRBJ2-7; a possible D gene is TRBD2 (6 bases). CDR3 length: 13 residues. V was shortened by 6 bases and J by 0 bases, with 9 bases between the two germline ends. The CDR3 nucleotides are TGTGCCAGCAGACGCGGGAACTCCTACGAGCAGTACTTC. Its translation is CASRRGNSYEQYF.

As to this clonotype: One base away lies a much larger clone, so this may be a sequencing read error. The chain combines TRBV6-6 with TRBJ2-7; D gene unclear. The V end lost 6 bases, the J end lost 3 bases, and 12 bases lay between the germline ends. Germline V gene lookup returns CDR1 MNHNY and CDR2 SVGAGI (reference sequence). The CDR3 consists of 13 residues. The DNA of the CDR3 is TGTGCCAGCAGCCCGGACGGTTACTACGAGCAGTACTTC. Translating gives CASSPDGYYEQYF.

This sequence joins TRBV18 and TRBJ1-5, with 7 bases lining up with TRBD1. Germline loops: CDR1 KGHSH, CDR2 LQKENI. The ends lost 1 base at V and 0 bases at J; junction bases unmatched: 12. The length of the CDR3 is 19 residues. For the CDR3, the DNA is TGTGCCAGCTCACCACTTGCTACAGGGGTCCCTTATAGCAATCAGCCCCAGCATTTT. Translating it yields CASSPLATGVPYSNQPQHF.

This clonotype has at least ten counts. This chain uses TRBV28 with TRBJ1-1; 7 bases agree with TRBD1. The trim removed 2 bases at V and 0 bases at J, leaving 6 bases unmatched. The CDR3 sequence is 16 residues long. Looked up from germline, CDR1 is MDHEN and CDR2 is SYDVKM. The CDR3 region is CASSLRTGVMNTEAFF. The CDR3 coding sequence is TGTGCCAGCAGTTTACGGACAGGCGTGATGAACACTGAAGCTTTCTTT.

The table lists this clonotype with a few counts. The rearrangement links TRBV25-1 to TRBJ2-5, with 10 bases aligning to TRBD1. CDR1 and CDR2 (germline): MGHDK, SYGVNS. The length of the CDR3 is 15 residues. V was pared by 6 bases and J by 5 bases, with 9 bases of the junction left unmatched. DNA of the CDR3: TGTGCCAGCAGGGAAGACAGGGGGCTTTCGGAGACCCAGTACTTC. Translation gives CASREDRGLSETQYF.